This TCR beta chain was sequenced in a study of blood T cells in healthy people across ages. It was with a sample-barcoded 5' primer and a J-beta primer mix that a second PCR of roughly 7 to 11 cycles was run. A single record per CDR3 protein comes from TCRdb applying MiXCR to the 5' RACE reads. The table lists fewer than 1.5 million distinct CDR3 sequences, 40% to 50% of them singletons. This CDR3 is built from 15 residues. Trimming cost V 4 bases and J 1 base, with 14 bases left between them. Germline V gives CDR1 SGDLS, CDR2 YYNGEE. The origin of this receptor is a young woman in good health. V usage is TRBV9 and J usage is TRBJ2-5; weak D call: TRBD2 (5 bases). Sequencing was performed on blood. Here the CDR3 reads CASSPWERSQETQYF. CDR3 nucleotides: TGTGCCAGCAGCCCCTGGGAGCGGTCCCAAGAGACCCAGTACTTC.